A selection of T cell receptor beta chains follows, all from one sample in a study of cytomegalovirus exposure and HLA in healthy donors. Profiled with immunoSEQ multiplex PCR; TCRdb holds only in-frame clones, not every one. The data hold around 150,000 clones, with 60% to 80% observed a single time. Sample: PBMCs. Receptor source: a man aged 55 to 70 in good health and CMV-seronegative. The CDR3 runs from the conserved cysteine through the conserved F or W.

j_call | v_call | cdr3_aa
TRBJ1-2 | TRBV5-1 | CASSPDGQGYYGYTF
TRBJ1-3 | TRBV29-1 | CSVDGQGGNTIYF
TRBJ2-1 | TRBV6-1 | CASSDILAGGYNEQFF
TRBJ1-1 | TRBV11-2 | CASSLEGQGFTEAFF
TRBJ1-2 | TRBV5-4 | CASSRSSDRSGGYTF
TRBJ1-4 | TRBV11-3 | CASSSRDEKLFF
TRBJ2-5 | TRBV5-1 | CASSSTVNPGETQYF
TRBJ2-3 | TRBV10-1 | CASSEGAGGSDTQYF
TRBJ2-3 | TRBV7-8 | CARDKTIRQGTDTQYF
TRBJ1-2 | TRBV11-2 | CASSSSGGYGYTF
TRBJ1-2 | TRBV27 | CASSPSGGAPGYTF
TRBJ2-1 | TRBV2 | CASSELRTSGDNEQFF
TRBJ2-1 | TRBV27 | CASSFHMDEQFF
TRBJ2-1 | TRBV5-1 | CASSFGTSGDNEQFF
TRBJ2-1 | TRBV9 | CASSSGTSAYNEQFF
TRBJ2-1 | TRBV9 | CASSHDLRLGYNEQFF
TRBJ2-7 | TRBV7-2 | CASSLPGLTYEQYF
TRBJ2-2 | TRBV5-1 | CASSFRGGASGELFF
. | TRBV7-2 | CASSISPQGTYEQYF
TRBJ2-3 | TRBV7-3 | CASSSLAGGITDTQYF
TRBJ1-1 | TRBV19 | CASSSTVNTEAFF
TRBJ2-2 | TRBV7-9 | CASSPWTSAGELFF
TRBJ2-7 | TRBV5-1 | CASSSRDTYEQYF
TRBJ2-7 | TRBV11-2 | CASSWGQVSYEQYF
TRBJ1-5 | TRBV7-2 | CASSLQGGSNQPQHF
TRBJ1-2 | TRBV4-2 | CASSQDMSSTYGYTF
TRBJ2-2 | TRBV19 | CASKDSANTGELFF
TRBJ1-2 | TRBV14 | CASSPIHDEGLSGYTF
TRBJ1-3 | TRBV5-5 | CASSFVTGLSGNTIYF
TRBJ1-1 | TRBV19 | CASSIWGRRVEAFF
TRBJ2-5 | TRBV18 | CASSPPSGSETQYF
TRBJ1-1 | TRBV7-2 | CASSPRRERDTEAFF
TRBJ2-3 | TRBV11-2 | CASSLKTGSSTDTQYF
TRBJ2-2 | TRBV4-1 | CASSQGANTGELFF
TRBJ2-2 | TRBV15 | CATSRGDLTSGSTTGELFF
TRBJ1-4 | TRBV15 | CATSRNRVSEEKLFF
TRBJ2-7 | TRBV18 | CASSPSTSGRGEQYF
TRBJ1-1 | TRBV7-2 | CASSLTENTEAFF
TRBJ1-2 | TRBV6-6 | CASNRQGAQGYTF
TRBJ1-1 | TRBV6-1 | CASRWTGYTEAFF
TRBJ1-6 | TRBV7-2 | CASSPGRGYNSPLHF
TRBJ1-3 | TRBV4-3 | CASSQFVSGGSSGNTIYF
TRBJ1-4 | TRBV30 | CAWTLRTGEKLFF
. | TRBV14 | CASSQDLEQYF
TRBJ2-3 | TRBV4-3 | CASSQDPRGANTQYF
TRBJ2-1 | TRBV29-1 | CSVSGVAYNEQFF
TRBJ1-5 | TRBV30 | CAWSVGGGSNQPQHF
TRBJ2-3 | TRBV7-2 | CASSAKRAADTQYF
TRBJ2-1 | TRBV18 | CASSPPSLGDEQFF
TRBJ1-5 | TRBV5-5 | CASSLAPGSLSNQPQHF
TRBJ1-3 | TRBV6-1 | CASSESFGIGNTIYF
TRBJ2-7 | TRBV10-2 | CASIKSIGRTSGTRSYEQYF
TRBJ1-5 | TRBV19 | CASKPGQLSNQPQHF
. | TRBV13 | CASSYEGAWDRVYEQYF
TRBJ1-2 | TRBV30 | CAWSVLYGGTYGYTF
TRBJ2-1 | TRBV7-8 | CASSSATGLSEQFF
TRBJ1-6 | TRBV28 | CASSPPSGADSPLHF